The 16 T cell receptor beta chains below come from one sample, sequenced in a study of control samples from healthy donors and cancer patients. Some clones are missing from TCRdb's copy, which holds only in-frame ones; the method was immunoSEQ multiplex PCR. This sample has around 180,000 clones, with approximately 86% found just once. The sequencing input was blood. Every receptor here comes from a woman in her 30s in good health.

J is TRBJ1-3 and V is TRBV6-4; 9 bases fit TRBD1. This CDR3 has 17 amino acids. Trimming took 8 bases from V and 0 from J; bases not matched to a gene: 11. Looked up from germline, CDR1 is MRHNA and CDR2 is SNTAGT. The chain's CDR3 is CASRFPRDRASGNTIYF. The CDR3 nucleotides read TGTGCCAGCCGATTCCCCCGGGACAGGGCCTCTGGAAACACCATATATTTT.

This clone was counted only a few times. This chain connects TRBV4-1 to TRBJ1-3; possibly TRBD1 for D (5 bases). CDR1 is MGHRA and CDR2 is YSYEKL in the germline V gene. The CDR3 runs to 20 residues. The V end was cut by 2 bases, the J end by 0 bases, with 23 bases between. The chain's CDR3 is CASSQISEGFGDLSGNTIYF. CDR3 coding DNA: TGCGCCAGCAGCCAAATCTCGGAGGGTTTCGGGGACCTCTCTGGAAACACCATATATTTT.

The CDR3 region is CASSLREGALFYEQYF. CDR3 DNA: TGTGCCAGCAGTTTAAGGGAGGGGGCCCTGTTCTACGAGCAGTACTTC. The rearrangement joins TRBV27 to TRBJ2-7; D is tentatively TRBD1 or TRBD2 (7 bases each). CDR1 and CDR2 from the germline V gene are MNHEY and SMNVEV (reference sequence). There are 16 residues in the CDR3. V lost 2 bases and J 3 bases, leaving 17 bases between the germline ends.

The chain recombines TRBV30 with TRBJ1-1; D unresolved. V lost 1 base to trimming and J lost 8 bases, with 17 bases between them. The CDR3 has 14 amino acids. CDR1 GTSNPN and CDR2 SVGIG come from the germline V gene (reference sequence). CDR3 in amino acids: CAWSETSGLGEAFF. DNA of the CDR3: TGTGCCTGGAGTGAAACCTCCGGGCTGGGGGAAGCTTTCTTT.

V is TRBV6-6 and J is TRBJ1-4; no clear D gene. V was trimmed by 5 bases and J by 8 bases, leaving 12 bases between them. Per germline, CDR1 MNHNY and CDR2 SVGAGI (reference sequence). There are 13 residues in the CDR3. CDR3 amino acids: CASSIENSEKLFF. The CDR3, as DNA: TGTGCCAGCAGTATCGAGAACAGCGAAAAACTGTTTTTT.

The chain couples TRBV4-1 to TRBJ2-7; D not resolved. Deletions cut 3 bases from V and 0 bases from J, with 15 bases between. Germline assignment: CDR1 MGHRA and CDR2 YSYEKL. The CDR3 is made up of 16 amino acids. Here the CDR3 reads CASSHNFPRPSYEQYF. In DNA form, the CDR3 reads TGCGCCAGCAGCCACAACTTTCCGCGACCCTCCTACGAGCAGTACTTC.

This chain links TRBV5-6 with TRBJ2-5, with D unclear. The CDR3 is 13 residues long. Per germline, CDR1 SGHDT and CDR2 YYEEEE. V gave up 2 bases and J gave up 4 bases, with 9 bases separating them. The CDR3 spells CASSFSPRETQYF. CDR3 sequence (DNA): TGTGCCAGCAGCTTCTCGCCGAGAGAGACCCAGTACTTC.

V usage is TRBV24-1 and J usage is TRBJ2-1; 11 positions match TRBD2. The CDR3 runs 18 residues. V was pared by 5 bases and J by 0 bases, with 8 bases of the junction left unmatched. The germline gives CDR1 KGHDR, CDR2 SFDVKD. The CDR3 protein is CATSGVLAGGHSYNEQFF. The CDR3 DNA sequence: TGTGCCACCAGTGGGGTCCTAGCGGGAGGACACTCCTACAATGAGCAGTTCTTC.

The chain has TRBV4-1 and TRBJ2-7, with D perhaps matching TRBD1 (6 bases). V shed 1 base and J shed 1 base, with 11 bases lying between them. CDR3 length: 15 residues. Germline CDR1 MGHRA, CDR2 YSYEKL. The CDR3 sequence is CASSQGTDGSYEQYF. CDR3 coding DNA: TGCGCCAGCAGCCAAGGGACAGATGGGTCCTACGAGCAGTACTTC.

The V call is TRBV14, the J call TRBJ2-3; no firm D call. The CDR3 spans 12 residues. From germline, CDR1 is SGHDN and CDR2 FVKESK. Trimming cost V 1 base and J 4 bases, with 3 bases left between them. As DNA, the CDR3 is TGTGCCAGCAGCCAAGGGTCAGATACGCAGTATTTT. Amino acid sequence: CASSQGSDTQYF.

The chain links TRBV5-1 to TRBJ2-2; D call uncertain. Looked up from germline, CDR1 is SGHRS and CDR2 is YFSETQ. V lost 4 bases and J lost 3, with 16 bases in between. This CDR3 spans 16 amino acids. CDR3 sequence reads: CASSPTPRVDTGELFF. DNA for the CDR3: TGCGCCAGCAGCCCAACCCCGCGCGTAGACACCGGGGAGCTGTTTTTT. The variable domain in full, with the rest retrieved from reference TRBV5-1 and TRBJ2-2, is KAGVTQTPRYLIKTRGQQVTLSCSPISGHRSVSWYQQTPGQGLQFLFEYFSETQRNKGNFPGRFSGRQFSNSRSEMNVSTLELGDSALYLCASSPTPRVDTGELFFGEGSRLTVL.

About this clone itself: Other nucleotide sequences from this sample produce the same CDR3. The gene calls are TRBV6-4 and TRBJ1-5, with D uncertain. The germline V gene has CDR1 MRHNA and CDR2 SNTAGT. This CDR3 spans 12 amino acids. V was clipped by 3 bases and J by 9 bases, with 9 bases between them. The CDR3 loop reads CASSEGGGPQHF. CDR3 DNA sequence: TGTGCCAGCAGTGAAGGCGGAGGGCCCCAGCATTTT.

This chain links TRBV5-1 with TRBJ1-1; D call uncertain. The CDR3 sequence is 15 residues long. The V end was cut by 0 bases, the J end by 0 bases, with 9 bases between. Germline V gene data show CDR1 as SGHRS and CDR2 as YFSETQ. The CDR3 loop is CASSLETFVNTEAFF. The CDR3 nucleotides read TGCGCCAGCAGCTTGGAAACGTTCGTGAACACTGAAGCTTTCTTT.

The chain combines TRBV7-9 with TRBJ1-1; TRBD1 aligns across 7 bases. Looked up from germline, CDR1 is SEHNR and CDR2 is FQNEAQ (reference sequence). The junction had 9 bases not matched to a gene; V was cut back by 1 base and J by 10 bases. The CDR3 spans 14 residues. The CDR3 loop reads CASSLGTGIEGAFF. In DNA, the CDR3 is TGTGCCAGCAGCTTAGGGACAGGTATAGAAGGAGCTTTCTTT.

This chain joins TRBV6-5 and TRBJ1-2; D uncertain. V was clipped by 5 bases and J by 5 bases, with 6 bases between them. The CDR3 extends over 11 amino acids. Germline V gene sequence: CDR1 MNHEY, CDR2 SVGAGI. The CDR3 region has the DNA TGTGCCAGCAGTACGGGTTATGGCTACACCTTC. Translating it yields CASSTGYGYTF.

The CDR3 reads CASSQPPGETQYF. The CDR3 DNA sequence: TGTGCCAGCAGCCAACCCCCAGGGGAGACCCAGTACTTC. The chain joins TRBV4-2 to TRBJ2-5, with D possibly being TRBD1 (5 bases). This CDR3 has 13 amino acids. CDR1 is LGHNA and CDR2 is YNFKEQ in the germline V gene. Trimming cost V 2 bases and J 5 bases, with 9 bases left between them.